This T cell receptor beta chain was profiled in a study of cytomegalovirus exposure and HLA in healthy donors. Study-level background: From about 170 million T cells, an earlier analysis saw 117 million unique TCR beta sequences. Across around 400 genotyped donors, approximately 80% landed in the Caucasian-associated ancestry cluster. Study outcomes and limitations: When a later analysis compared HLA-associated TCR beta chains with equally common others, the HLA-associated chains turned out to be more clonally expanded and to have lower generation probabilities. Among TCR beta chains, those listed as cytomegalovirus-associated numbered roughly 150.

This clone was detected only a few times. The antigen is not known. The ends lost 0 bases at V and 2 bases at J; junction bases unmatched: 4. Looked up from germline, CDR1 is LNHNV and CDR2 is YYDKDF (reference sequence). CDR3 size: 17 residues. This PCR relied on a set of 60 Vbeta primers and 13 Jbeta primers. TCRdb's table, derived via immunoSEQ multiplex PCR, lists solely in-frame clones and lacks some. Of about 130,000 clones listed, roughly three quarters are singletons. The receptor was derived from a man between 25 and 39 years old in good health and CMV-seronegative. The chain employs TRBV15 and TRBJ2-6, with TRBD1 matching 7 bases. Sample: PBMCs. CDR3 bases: TGTGCCACCAGCAGAGATCTAGGGGGCGCTGGGGCCAACGTCCTGACTTTC. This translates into CATSRDLGGAGANVLTF.